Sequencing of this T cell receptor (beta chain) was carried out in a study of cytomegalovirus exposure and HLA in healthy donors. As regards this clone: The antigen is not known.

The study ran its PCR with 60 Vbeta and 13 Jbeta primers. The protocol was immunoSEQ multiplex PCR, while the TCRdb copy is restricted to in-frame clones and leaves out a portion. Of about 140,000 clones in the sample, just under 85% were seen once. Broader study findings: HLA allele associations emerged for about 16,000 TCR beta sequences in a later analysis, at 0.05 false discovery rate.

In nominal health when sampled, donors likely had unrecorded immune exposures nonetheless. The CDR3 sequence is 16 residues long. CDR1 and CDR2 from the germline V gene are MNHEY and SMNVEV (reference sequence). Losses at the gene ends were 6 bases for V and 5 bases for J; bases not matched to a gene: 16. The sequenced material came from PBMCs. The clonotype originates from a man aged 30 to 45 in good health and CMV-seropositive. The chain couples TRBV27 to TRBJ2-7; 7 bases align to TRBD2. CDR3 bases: TGTGCCAGCAGGGACCCCAGCGTGGGGGGGGTTCACGAGCAGTACTTC. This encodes CASRDPSVGGVHEQYF.